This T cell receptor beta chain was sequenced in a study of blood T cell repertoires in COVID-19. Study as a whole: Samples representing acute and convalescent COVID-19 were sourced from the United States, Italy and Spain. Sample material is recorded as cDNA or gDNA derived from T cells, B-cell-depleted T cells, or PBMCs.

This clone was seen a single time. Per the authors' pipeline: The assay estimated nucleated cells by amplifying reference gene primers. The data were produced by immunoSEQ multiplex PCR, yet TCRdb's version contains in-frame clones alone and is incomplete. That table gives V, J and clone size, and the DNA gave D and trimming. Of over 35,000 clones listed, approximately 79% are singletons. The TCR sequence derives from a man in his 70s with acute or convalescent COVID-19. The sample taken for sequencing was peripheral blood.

The CDR3 sequence is CASSKTGKDSPLHF. As DNA, the CDR3 is TGTGCCAGCAGCAAGACAGGGAAGGATTCACCCCTCCACTTT. The rearrangement uses TRBV7-9 and TRBJ1-6; 7 bases line up with TRBD1. Trimming took 5 bases from V and 8 from J; bases not matched to a gene: 6. This CDR3 spans 14 amino acids. CDR1 and CDR2 from the germline V gene are SEHNR and FQNEAQ (reference sequence).